Following are 28 T cell receptor beta chains from one sample sequenced in a study of shared clonotypes between healthy human individuals. CD8 cells regarded as naive lacked CD45RO, were positively chosen for CCR7, and omitted terminally differentiated effector memory CD45RA+ cells. The data were produced by immunoSEQ multiplex PCR, yet TCRdb's version contains in-frame clones alone and is incomplete. The table shows about 610,000 clones, with approximately 96% occurring only once. The sample consisted of naive CD8+ T cells sorted from blood. Receptors were obtained from a woman under 40 in good health.

This clone was observed once. The rearrangement links TRBV6-1 to TRBJ2-3; TRBD1 agrees at 9 bases. V dropped 6 bases and J dropped 4; count of bases not matched to a gene: 8. This CDR3 spans 15 amino acids. CDR1 is MNHNS, CDR2 SASEGT, per germline. DNA of the CDR3: TGTGCCAGCAGAATAAGGGACAGGGCGGCAGATACGCAGTATTTT. As protein: CASRIRDRAADTQYF.

The chain has TRBV5-1 and TRBJ1-1, with D unclear. The V end lost 4 bases, the J end lost 0 bases, and 7 bases lay between the germline ends. Germline V gene data show CDR1 as SGHRS and CDR2 as YFSETQ. This CDR3 has 13 residues. The CDR3 protein is CASSTSMNTEAFF. Here the CDR3 DNA reads TGCGCCAGCAGCACGAGCATGAACACTGAAGCTTTCTTT.

The chain carries TRBV27 and TRBJ2-7, with D perhaps TRBD2 (6 bases). This CDR3 contains 17 residues. Deletions cut 3 bases from V and 5 bases from J, with 23 bases between. CDR1 and CDR2 (germline): MNHEY, SMNVEV (reference sequence). The chain's CDR3 is CASSFTPPGTAGDEQYF. Written as DNA, the CDR3 is TGTGCCAGCAGTTTCACGCCCCCCGGGACTGCCGGGGACGAGCAGTACTTC.

V usage is TRBV7-6 and J usage is TRBJ2-1; D remains ambiguous. The germline V gene encodes CDR1 SGHVS and CDR2 FNYEAQ. The CDR3 contains 15 residues. Trimming removed 6 bases at V and 0 bases at J, with 12 bases between. CDR3 in amino acids: CASSTIPSSYNEQFF. The CDR3 DNA follows: TGTGCCAGCAGTACAATCCCAAGCTCCTACAATGAGCAGTTCTTC.

The chain links TRBV5-4 to TRBJ1-5, with D unresolved. Germline CDR1 and CDR2: SGHNT and YYREEE (reference sequence). This CDR3 is built from 12 residues. Trimming pared 2 bases from V and 3 bases from J, leaving 3 bases between. CDR3 nucleotides: TGTGCCAGCAGCTTCCCCAATCAGCCCCAGCATTTT. Its translation: CASSFPNQPQHF.

The chain is built from TRBV9 and TRBJ2-1; 11 nucleotides line up with TRBD2. This CDR3 is built from 16 residues. Unmatched junction bases numbered 7, after V lost 4 bases and J lost 4 bases. CDR1 is SGDLS and CDR2 is YYNGEE in the germline V gene. The CDR3 sequence: CASSLTSGSPYNEQFF. The CDR3 DNA sequence: TGTGCCAGCAGCTTAACTAGCGGGAGCCCTTACAATGAGCAGTTCTTC.

The J gene is TRBJ2-7, the V gene TRBV5-1; 11 nucleotides align to TRBD2. Losses at the gene ends were 1 base for V and 2 bases for J; bases not matched to a gene: 2. Germline V gene data show CDR1 as SGHRS and CDR2 as YFSETQ. This CDR3 has 15 amino acids. CDR3 sequence (DNA): TGCGCCAGCAGCTTGAATAGCGGGGGGGCCTACGAGCAGTACTTC. The encoded protein is CASSLNSGGAYEQYF.

This rearrangement joins TRBV28 to TRBJ2-2; no clear D gene. Germline CDR1 MDHEN, CDR2 SYDVKM. This CDR3 is 15 amino acids long. V was cut by 4 bases and J by 3 bases, with 12 bases left in between. CDR3 in amino acids: CASSWNTRYTGELFF. In nucleotides, the CDR3 is TGTGCCAGCAGTTGGAATACGCGGTACACCGGGGAGCTGTTTTTT.

DNA for the CDR3: TGCGCCAGCAGCCAAGGGCTAGCGGCGGGATACGAGCAGTACTTC. Translated, it gives CASSQGLAAGYEQYF. The genes are TRBV4-1 and TRBJ2-7; 7 bases line up with TRBD2. This CDR3 spans 15 amino acids. The V segment lost 1 base and the J segment 4 bases; nucleotides outside the gene matches: 7. CDR1 is MGHRA, CDR2 YSYEKL, per germline.

This clone has only one observation. The chain couples TRBV27 to TRBJ2-1; D not certain. The CDR3 spans 13 residues. Per germline, CDR1 MNHEY and CDR2 SMNVEV (reference sequence). With 0 bases removed from V and 7 bases from J, the gap between germline ends came to 7 bases. The CDR3 is CASSLSKWNEQFF. The CDR3 DNA sequence: TGTGCCAGCAGTTTATCGAAGTGGAATGAGCAGTTCTTC.

The V gene is TRBV28, the J gene TRBJ2-2; D is tentatively TRBD1 or TRBD2 (5 bases each). Trimming took off 8 bases at V and 6 bases at J, with 16 bases between the two ends. The CDR3 is 14 amino acids. Germline V gene sequence: CDR1 MDHEN, CDR2 SYDVKM. This CDR3 is CASLASRDAGELFF. Written as DNA, the CDR3 is TGTGCCAGCCTGGCCTCCAGGGACGCCGGGGAGCTGTTTTTT.

This clone appeared a single time. V gene TRBV5-1 combines with J gene TRBJ1-4, with D perhaps matching TRBD1 (5 bases). V lost 0 bases, J lost 5 bases, and 17 bases lay in between. Germline CDR1 is SGHRS and CDR2 is YFSETQ. This CDR3 has 17 amino acids. The CDR3 loop is CASSLALGRTENEKLFF. DNA for the CDR3: TGCGCCAGCAGCTTGGCCCTGGGACGCACTGAGAATGAAAAACTGTTTTTT.

The chain recombines TRBV19 with TRBJ1-5; D call uncertain. CDR3 length equals 15 residues. V gave up 3 bases and J gave up 7 bases, with 16 bases separating them. Germline V gives CDR1 LNHDA, CDR2 SQIVND (reference sequence). The CDR3 loop is CASSITLRVGQPQHF. The CDR3 nucleotides are TGTGCCAGTAGTATTACCTTAAGGGTTGGGCAGCCCCAGCATTTT. Filled out from reference TRBV19 and TRBJ1-5, the complete variable domain reads DGGITQSPKYLFRKEGQNVTLSCEQNLNHDAMYWYRQDPGQGLRLIYYSQIVNDFQKGDIAEGYSVSREKKESFPLTVTSAQKNPTAFYLCASSITLRVGQPQHFGDGTRLSIL.

The CDR3 region is CASSQVRTGGTYEQYF. The DNA for the CDR3 is TGTGCCAGCAGCCAAGTTCGGACAGGGGGGACCTACGAGCAGTACTTC. The chain links TRBV14 to TRBJ2-7; TRBD1 matches at 10 bases. Trimming at V came to 1 base and at J to 2 bases, leaving 5 bases not matched to a gene. Germline V gene lookup returns CDR1 SGHDN and CDR2 FVKESK. The CDR3 has 16 residues.

This clone appeared once. This CDR3 is also generated by other DNA sequences in the sample. The chain uses TRBV19 and TRBJ2-2, with TRBD1 matching over 9 bases. V dropped 3 bases and J dropped 3; count of bases not matched to a gene: 2. Germline-derived CDR1 and CDR2 are LNHDA and SQIVND (reference sequence). The CDR3 is 15 amino acids. The CDR3 sequence: CASSITGGYTGELFF. The CDR3 bases are TGTGCCAGTAGTATCACAGGGGGCTACACCGGGGAGCTGTTTTTT.

The V gene is TRBV5-1, the J gene TRBJ2-1; a possible D gene is TRBD1 (6 bases). CDR3 length equals 15 residues. Trimming stripped 0 bases from V and 5 bases from J, with 12 bases between. Germline-derived CDR1 and CDR2 are SGHRS and YFSETQ. The CDR3 sequence is CASSLVSGEDNEQFF. CDR3 coding DNA: TGCGCCAGCAGCTTGGTATCAGGGGAAGACAATGAGCAGTTCTTC. Full variable domain (remainder filled in from reference TRBV5-1 and TRBJ2-1): KAGVTQTPRYLIKTRGQQVTLSCSPISGHRSVSWYQQTPGQGLQFLFEYFSETQRNKGNFPGRFSGRQFSNSRSEMNVSTLELGDSALYLCASSLVSGEDNEQFFGPGTRLTVL.

The chain carries TRBV28 and TRBJ1-3; 7 nucleotides line up with TRBD1. There are 18 residues in the CDR3. V trimming: 6 bases; J trimming: 3 bases; junction bases outside the gene matches: 17. Germline V lookup: CDR1 MDHEN, CDR2 SYDVKM. CDR3 region: CASSMDRIRLKDGNTIYF. The CDR3 DNA follows: TGTGCCAGCAGCATGGACAGGATTCGGCTAAAAGATGGAAACACCATATATTTT.

Regarding this clone: Other nucleotide sequences from this sample produce the same CDR3. The chain links TRBV4-1 to TRBJ2-7; TRBD1 aligns across 7 bases. CDR3 length: 15 amino acids. V lost 0 bases, J lost 0 bases, and 2 bases stayed unmatched. In germline, CDR1 is MGHRA, CDR2 YSYEKL. The CDR3 region has the DNA TGCGCCAGCAGCCAAGAGACAGGGAGCTCCTACGAGCAGTACTTC. This codes for CASSQETGSSYEQYF.

This clone was observed a single time. The chain recombines TRBV7-8 with TRBJ1-5; the D gene is possibly TRBD1 (5 bases). The CDR3 is 15 residues long. The germline V gene has CDR1 SGHVS and CDR2 FQNEAQ. The V end was cut by 5 bases, the J end by 5 bases, with 16 bases between. CDR3 sequence: CASSPRGGTDQPQHF. As DNA, the CDR3 is TGTGCCAGCAGCCCGAGGGGAGGGACTGATCAGCCCCAGCATTTT. Using reference TRBV7-8 and TRBJ1-5 for the parts outside the CDR3, the full variable domain is GAGVSQSPRYKVAKRGQDVALRCDPISGHVSLFWYQQALGQGPEFLTYFQNEAQLDKSGLPSDRFFAERPEGSVSTLKIQRTQQEDSAVYLCASSPRGGTDQPQHFGDGTRLSIL.

The chain links TRBV7-9 to TRBJ2-3; no clear D. V was clipped by 3 bases and J by 6 bases, with 4 bases between them. CDR3 length: 11 residues. Germline V gene lookup returns CDR1 SEHNR and CDR2 FQNEAQ (reference sequence). CDR3 DNA sequence: TGTGCCAGCAGCTTCGCTGATACGCAGTATTTT. This sequence encodes CASSFADTQYF.

The V call is TRBV4-1, the J call TRBJ2-1; possible D gene TRBD1, 6 bases. V was pared by 0 bases and J by 2 bases, with 17 bases between. The length of the CDR3 is 18 residues. Germline values: CDR1 MGHRA, CDR2 YSYEKL. The CDR3 reads CASSQEDSTRFTYNEQFF. The CDR3 nucleotides read TGCGCCAGCAGCCAAGAGGACAGCACACGATTTACCTACAATGAGCAGTTCTTC.

The chain is built from TRBV30 and TRBJ1-5; TRBD1 might be the D (6 bases). V lost 0 bases to trimming and J lost 7 bases, with 13 bases between them. In germline, CDR1 is GTSNPN, CDR2 SVGIG (reference sequence). The CDR3 runs 14 residues. The CDR3 sequence is CAWSVAGVWQPQHF. DNA for the CDR3: TGTGCCTGGAGTGTAGCAGGGGTGTGGCAGCCCCAGCATTTT.

The J gene is TRBJ2-2, the V gene TRBV28; 12 bases map to TRBD2. The germline V gene encodes CDR1 MDHEN and CDR2 SYDVKM. This CDR3 is 17 amino acids long. Germline trimming cut 5 bases from V and 5 bases from J; bases unmatched to any gene: 9. CDR3 DNA: TGTGCCAGCAGTCCAAGACTAGCGGGAGAGGATACCGGGGAGCTGTTTTTT. Protein sequence: CASSPRLAGEDTGELFF.

This clone was observed a single time. V usage is TRBV29-1 and J usage is TRBJ2-1, with D uncertain. The CDR3 is made up of 13 amino acids. Trimming removed 2 bases at V and 5 bases at J, with 10 bases between. Germline V gives CDR1 SQVTM, CDR2 ANQGSEA. The CDR3 reads CSVESSYNNEQFF. CDR3 DNA: TGCAGCGTTGAATCGTCTTACAACAATGAGCAGTTCTTC.

The sample holds one count of this clone. V gene TRBV27 combines with J gene TRBJ2-7; 10 bases line up with TRBD2. CDR3 length: 16 residues. CDR1 and CDR2 from the germline V gene are MNHEY and SMNVEV (reference sequence). V gave up 0 bases and J gave up 4 bases; unmatched junction bases: 6. The CDR3 DNA is TGTGCCAGCAGTTTATCGACGGCTAGCGGGAGTTACGAGCAGTACTTC. Translated: CASSLSTASGSYEQYF.

The chain combines TRBV2 with TRBJ1-5, with D uncertain. V was shortened by 6 bases and J by 0 bases, with 15 bases between the two germline ends. The length of the CDR3 is 16 residues. The V gene's germline CDR1 is SNHLY and CDR2 FYNNEI. The CDR3 is CASRREWGFSNQPQHF. The CDR3 coding sequence is TGTGCCAGCAGGAGGGAGTGGGGATTTAGCAATCAGCCCCAGCATTTT. Using reference TRBV2 and TRBJ1-5 for the parts outside the CDR3, the full variable domain is EPEVTQTPSHQVTQMGQEVILRCVPISNHLYFYWYRQILGQKVEFLVSFYNNEISEKSEIFDDQFSVERPDGSNFTLKIRSTKLEDSAMYFCASRREWGFSNQPQHFGDGTRLSIL.

This clone was seen a single time. This rearrangement joins TRBV6-5 to TRBJ2-7; 10 bases agree with TRBD1. The V and J ends lost 6 bases and 6 bases, in that order; junction bases with no gene match: 11. The CDR3 length is 15 residues. The germline gives CDR1 MNHEY, CDR2 SVGAGI. The CDR3 coding sequence is TGTGCCAGCAGCCGGGGACAGGGGTTGGTCCTCGAGCAGTACTTC. Its translation is CASSRGQGLVLEQYF.

This chain connects TRBV7-9 to TRBJ2-5, with no clear D. V was cut by 0 bases and J by 4 bases, with 15 bases left in between. The germline V gene encodes CDR1 SEHNR and CDR2 FQNEAQ (reference sequence). The CDR3 length is 16 residues. The CDR3 DNA follows: TGTGCCAGCAGCTTAGCTTTACGGGTGGTAGGAGAGACCCAGTACTTC. Its translation: CASSLALRVVGETQYF. Full variable domain (remainder filled in from reference TRBV7-9 and TRBJ2-5): DTGVSQNPRHKITKRGQNVTFRCDPISEHNRLYWYRQTLGQGPEFLTYFQNEAQLEKSRLLSDRFSAERPKGSFSTLEIQRTEQGDSAMYLCASSLALRVVGETQYFGPGTRLLVL.